Each of the 25 T cell receptor beta chains below was sequenced from the same sample in a study of graft-versus-host responses after intestinal transplantation. Sequenced by immunoSEQ multiplex PCR; TCRdb stores in-frame clones only, minus some. The sample has approximately 110,000 clones, just under 95% seen once. The antigens these receptors bind are not known. The starting material was unstimulated CD8+ T cells sorted from spleen or lymph node cells, obtained before transplant. The source is a human donor who was the organ donor for an intestinal transplant.

V gene TRBV11-2 combines with J gene TRBJ2-4; D is undetermined. The CDR3 sequence is 13 residues long. Per germline, CDR1 SGHAT and CDR2 FQNNGV. Trimming pared 5 bases from V and 8 bases from J, leaving 13 bases between. This CDR3 reads CASSPAPRDIQYF. The CDR3 region has the DNA TGTGCCAGCAGCCCAGCCCCCCGGGACATTCAGTACTTC.

The J gene is TRBJ2-7, the V gene TRBV5-1; 9 bases line up with TRBD2. Unmatched junction bases numbered 7, after V lost 0 bases and J lost 3 bases. The germline gives CDR1 SGHRS, CDR2 YFSETQ. The CDR3 consists of 16 residues. The CDR3 reads CASSLDTTSGFYEQYF. The CDR3 bases are TGCGCCAGCAGCTTGGATACTACTAGCGGGTTCTACGAGCAGTACTTC.

The chain uses TRBV29-1 and TRBJ2-3; TRBD1 agrees at 10 bases. CDR1 is SQVTM and CDR2 is ANQGSEA in the germline V gene. V shed 6 bases, J shed 1 base, and the junction held 4 bases outside the gene matches. The CDR3 sequence is 14 residues long. CDR3 DNA sequence: TGCAGCGTGGGGGGGACAGGGGGCACAGATACGCAGTATTTT. This sequence encodes CSVGGTGGTDTQYF.

The V and J genes are TRBV27 and TRBJ1-5, with D tentatively TRBD1 (5 bases). Germline V gene sequence: CDR1 MNHEY, CDR2 SMNVEV (reference sequence). The CDR3 is made up of 17 amino acids. Trimming left V 1 base short and J 0 bases short, with 13 bases between. The CDR3, as DNA: TGTGCCAGCAGTTTATTTGCAGGGAGTGATAGCAATCAGCCCCAGCATTTT. Its protein is CASSLFAGSDSNQPQHF.

The chain combines TRBV11-2 with TRBJ2-5; D ambiguous. This CDR3 contains 12 residues. V lost 5 bases and J lost 1, with 5 bases in between. The V gene's germline CDR1 is SGHAT and CDR2 FQNNGV. The CDR3 bases are TGTGCCAGCAGCCCTTTCCAAGAGACCCAGTACTTC. Translating gives CASSPFQETQYF.

This chain links TRBV30 with TRBJ2-7; D is ambiguous. V dropped 1 base and J dropped 2 bases, with 9 bases sitting between them. The CDR3 is 13 amino acids. CDR1 is GTSNPN, CDR2 SVGIG, per germline (reference sequence). The CDR3: CAWSGPDTYEQYF. For the CDR3, the DNA is TGTGCCTGGAGTGGGCCTGATACCTACGAGCAGTACTTC.

The chain recombines TRBV9 with TRBJ2-1; D is unclear. CDR3 length: 12 residues. The V end was cut by 4 bases, the J end by 10 bases, with 12 bases between. Per the germline V gene, CDR1 is SGDLS and CDR2 is YYNGEE. CDR3 nucleotides: TGTGCCAGCAGCCCCCCGCTTGGGGAGCAGTTCTTC. It yields the protein CASSPPLGEQFF.

A note on this clone: Additional DNA sequences in this sample encode the identical CDR3. The chain joins TRBV20-1 to TRBJ1-1; no firm D call. Trimming shortened V by 3 bases and J by 1 base, and 3 bases separated the two germline ends. Germline assignment: CDR1 DFQATT and CDR2 SNEGSKA (reference sequence). CDR3 length equals 11 residues. CDR3 amino acids: CSARRNTEAFF. The DNA of the CDR3 is TGCAGTGCTAGGCGGAACACTGAAGCTTTCTTT.

V usage is TRBV4-1 and J usage is TRBJ2-7, with 7 positions matching TRBD1. This CDR3 spans 14 amino acids. Trimming removed 2 bases from V and 2 bases from J; junction bases left unmatched: 3. In germline, CDR1 is MGHRA, CDR2 YSYEKL. The CDR3 nucleotides are TGCGCCAGCAGCCAAAAAGGGACAGCCTACGAGCAGTACTTC. Translated: CASSQKGTAYEQYF.

This clone showed up just a few times. The chain couples TRBV6-5 to TRBJ1-1; 9 positions match TRBD1. Per germline, CDR1 MNHEY and CDR2 SVGAGI. V shed 6 bases, J shed 1 base, and the junction held 6 bases outside the gene matches. The CDR3 runs 15 residues. The CDR3 reads CASSLTGGANTEAFF. CDR3 coding DNA: TGTGCCAGCAGCCTCACAGGGGGCGCGAACACTGAAGCTTTCTTT.

This chain links TRBV2 with TRBJ1-5; D gene unclear. Germline assignment: CDR1 SNHLY and CDR2 FYNNEI. The ends were cut back, 4 bases at V and 1 base at J, with 8 bases in the middle. This CDR3 spans 14 amino acids. This chain's CDR3 is CASSVGGSNQPQHF. The CDR3 DNA follows: TGTGCCAGCAGTGTAGGAGGGAGCAATCAGCCCCAGCATTTT.

The rearrangement uses TRBV30 and TRBJ2-3, with D maybe TRBD2 (5 bases). Germline lookup yields CDR1 GTSNPN and CDR2 SVGIG (reference sequence). This CDR3 spans 14 amino acids. The ends were cut back, 2 bases at V and 2 bases at J, with 11 bases in the middle. The CDR3 DNA reads TGTGCCTGGAGTTTAACGGGGATCACAGATACGCAGTATTTT. As protein: CAWSLTGITDTQYF.

The V gene is TRBV2, the J gene TRBJ1-2; a weak D match, TRBD1 (6 bases). The CDR3 totals 11 residues. V lost 7 bases and J 5 bases, leaving 8 bases between the germline ends. Germline V CDR1 and CDR2: SNHLY, FYNNEI. CDR3 sequence: CASNGQYGYTF. CDR3 nucleotides: TGTGCCAGCAACGGACAGTATGGCTACACCTTC.

The chain carries TRBV7-6 and TRBJ2-3; TRBD2 aligns across 11 bases. The CDR3 spans 16 residues. Germline loops: CDR1 SGHVS, CDR2 FNYEAQ. Losses at the gene ends were 4 bases for V and 2 bases for J; bases not matched to a gene: 5. The CDR3 reads CASSSRLAGTTDTQYF. The CDR3 region has the DNA TGTGCCAGCAGCTCGAGACTAGCGGGGACCACAGATACGCAGTATTTT.

V is TRBV7-9 and J is TRBJ2-5; D might be TRBD1 or TRBD2, each matching 6 bases. Germline CDR1 SEHNR, CDR2 FQNEAQ (reference sequence). The CDR3 consists of 16 residues. Trimming pared 0 bases from V and 4 bases from J, leaving 15 bases between. This CDR3 is CASSLAVGGWTETQYF. The CDR3 nucleotides read TGTGCCAGCAGCTTAGCCGTGGGGGGCTGGACAGAGACCCAGTACTTC.

The V and J genes are TRBV11-2 and TRBJ2-5, with 10 bases aligning to TRBD2. The J call is in doubt because the DNA end fits TRBJ2-7 better. The CDR3 covers 14 residues. Germline CDR1 SGHAT, CDR2 FQNNGV. The CDR3 bases are TGTGCCAGCAGCTCTAGCGGGAGTGGCGACGAGCAGTACTTC. Encoded protein: CASSSSGSGDEQYF.

This clone was recorded only once. The chain is built from TRBV2 and TRBJ1-2, with a tentative D call TRBD1 (6 bases). The germline CDR1 and CDR2 sequences are SNHLY and FYNNEI. The CDR3 length is 14 residues. Trimming removed 4 bases at V and 5 bases at J, with 14 bases between. DNA for the CDR3: TGTGCCAGCAGTGGATACAGGGAGGGGTATGGCTACACCTTC. This gives the protein CASSGYREGYGYTF.

This chain links TRBV7-9 with TRBJ2-1; D call uncertain. Between the trimmed V and J ends, which lost 1 base and 6 bases, there was a span of 4 bases. Germline values: CDR1 SEHNR, CDR2 FQNEAQ (reference sequence). The CDR3 has 12 residues. The CDR3 region is CASSLGFNEQFF. The CDR3 DNA reads as TGTGCCAGCAGCTTAGGCTTCAATGAGCAGTTCTTC.

CDR3 residues: CASSVSGANVLTF. For the CDR3, the DNA is TGTGCCAGCAGTGTTTCTGGGGCCAACGTCCTGACTTTC. J is TRBJ2-6 and V is TRBV27; D remains ambiguous. The V gene lost 5 bases and the J gene lost 1 base, with 3 bases spanning the gap. The CDR3 covers 13 residues. Germline V lookup: CDR1 MNHEY, CDR2 SMNVEV (reference sequence).

J is TRBJ2-7 and V is TRBV7-9; D might be TRBD2 (5 bases). CDR1 and CDR2 (germline): SEHNR, FQNEAQ (reference sequence). Trimming pared 5 bases from V and 6 bases from J, leaving 11 bases between. The CDR3 spans 12 residues. CDR3 amino acids: CASSPQRGEQYF. CDR3 nucleotides: TGTGCCAGCAGCCCGCAACGGGGCGAGCAGTACTTC.

Only one count was recorded for this clone. The rearrangement joins TRBV29-1 to TRBJ1-3, with D possibly matching TRBD1 (5 bases). The CDR3 has 14 residues. V lost 8 bases to trimming and J lost 2 bases, with 16 bases between them. CDR1 is SQVTM, CDR2 ANQGSEA, per germline. The CDR3 loop reads CSFKGPGPGNTIYF. The CDR3 nucleotides are TGCAGCTTTAAGGGACCAGGCCCTGGAAACACCATATATTTT.

The rearrangement joins TRBV15 to TRBJ2-5; 14 bases agree with TRBD2. Per germline, CDR1 LNHNV and CDR2 YYDKDF (reference sequence). The CDR3 spans 19 residues. V lost 6 bases, J lost 1 base, and 13 bases stayed unmatched. CDR3 protein: CATRDASRLAGGRQETQYF. CDR3 bases: TGTGCCACCAGGGACGCGTCACGACTAGCGGGAGGGCGCCAAGAGACCCAGTACTTC.

This chain links TRBV4-1 with TRBJ2-2, with a possible D match to TRBD1 (5 bases). The CDR3 loop spans 15 amino acids. Between the trimmed V and J ends, which lost 4 bases and 6 bases, there was a span of 15 bases. Germline lookup yields CDR1 MGHRA and CDR2 YSYEKL. The CDR3 here is CASSLQGVSSGELFF. CDR3 nucleotide sequence: TGCGCCAGCAGCCTTCAGGGTGTTTCTTCCGGGGAGCTGTTTTTT.

The count of this clone is one. The chain uses TRBV7-9 and TRBJ1-1, with D unresolved. The CDR3 spans 11 residues. The V and J ends lost 10 bases and 4 bases respectively, with 10 bases between them. Per the germline V gene, CDR1 is SEHNR and CDR2 is FQNEAQ (reference sequence). The CDR3, as DNA: TGTGCCACGTTATGGGGCACTGAAGCTTTCTTT. The encoded protein is CATLWGTEAFF.

This chain joins TRBV5-1 and TRBJ2-3; 11 bases match TRBD2. Germline V lookup: CDR1 SGHRS, CDR2 YFSETQ. The ends lost 6 bases at V and 4 bases at J; junction bases unmatched: 10. There are 16 residues in the CDR3. CDR3 DNA sequence: TGCGCCAGCACCCTTACTAGCGGGAGTGGTCCAGATACGCAGTATTTT. Translated: CASTLTSGSGPDTQYF.